This T cell receptor (beta chain) is drawn from a study of metastatic and nonmetastatic thyroid tumors. Background on the study: Blood and tumor or nodule tissue repertoires from malignant and benign thyroid patients were compared. Study-level points and caveats: In blood and tumor, TCR beta diversity was reportedly significantly higher in malignant thyroid tumors than in benign nodules.

Thyroid surgery had not been preceded by any treatment in any patient. Note on this clone: Its target is not known.

Study processing details: Across clinicopathological groups, CDR3 differences served as the basis for building a distant-metastasis classifier for papillary thyroid cancer. Using MiXCR, TCRdb reanalyzed the PCR reads. For this entry, the V and J calls and clone size follow TCRdb and not the study's own pipeline. The table includes roughly 13,000 clones, 26% detected once. Germline-derived CDR1 and CDR2 are SNHLY and FYNNEI. V lost 7 bases and J 7 bases, leaving 11 bases between the germline ends. The CDR3 is 12 amino acids. Sequenced input: tumor tissue. The clonotype originates from a female donor with papillary thyroid cancer or a benign thyroid nodule (not recorded which). Some clones in this sample may be carry-over from other donors' samples. This chain uses TRBV2 with TRBJ1-5; no definite D call. CDR3 sequence: CASTQGRQPQHF. DNA of the CDR3: TGTGCCAGCACCCAAGGGAGGCAGCCCCAGCATTTT.